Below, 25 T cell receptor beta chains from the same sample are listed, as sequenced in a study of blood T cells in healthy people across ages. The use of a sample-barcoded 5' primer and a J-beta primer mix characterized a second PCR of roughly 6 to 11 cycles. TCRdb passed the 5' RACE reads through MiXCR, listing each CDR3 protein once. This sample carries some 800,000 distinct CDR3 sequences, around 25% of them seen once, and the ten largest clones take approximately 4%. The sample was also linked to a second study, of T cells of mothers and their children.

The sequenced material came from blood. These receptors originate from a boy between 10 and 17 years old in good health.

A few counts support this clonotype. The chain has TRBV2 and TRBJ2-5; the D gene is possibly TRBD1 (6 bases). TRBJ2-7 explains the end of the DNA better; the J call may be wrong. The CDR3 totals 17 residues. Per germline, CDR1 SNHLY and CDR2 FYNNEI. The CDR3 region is CASRRRGFEGLSYEQYF. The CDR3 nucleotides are TGTGCCAGCCGCAGAAGGGGGTTTGAGGGTCTTTCCTACGAGCAGTACTTC.

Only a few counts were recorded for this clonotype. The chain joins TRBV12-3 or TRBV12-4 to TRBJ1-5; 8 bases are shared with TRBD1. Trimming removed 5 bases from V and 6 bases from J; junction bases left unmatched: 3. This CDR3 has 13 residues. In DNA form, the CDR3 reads TGTGCCAGCAGTGGACAGGGCGGTCAGCCCCAGCATTTT. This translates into CASSGQGGQPQHF.

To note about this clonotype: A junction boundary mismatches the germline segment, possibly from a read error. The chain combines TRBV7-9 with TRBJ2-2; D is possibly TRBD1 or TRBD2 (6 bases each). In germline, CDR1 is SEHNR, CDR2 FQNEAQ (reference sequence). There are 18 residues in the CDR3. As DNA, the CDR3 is TGTGCCAGCAGCTCGGTGGGGACAAACGTCCGGGACACCGGGGGGCTGTTTTTT. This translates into CASSSVGTNVRDTGGLFF. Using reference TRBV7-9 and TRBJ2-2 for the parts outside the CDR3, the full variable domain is DTGVSQNPRHKITKRGQNVTFRCDPISEHNRLYWYRQTLGQGPEFLTYFQNEAQLEKSRLLSDRFSAERPKGSFSTLEIQRTEQGDSAMYLCASSSVGTNVRDTGGLFFGEGSRLTVL.

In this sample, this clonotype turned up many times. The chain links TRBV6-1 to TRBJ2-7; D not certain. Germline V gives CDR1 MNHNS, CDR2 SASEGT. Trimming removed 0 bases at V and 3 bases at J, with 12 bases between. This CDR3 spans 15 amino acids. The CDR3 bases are TGTGCCAGCAGTGAAGCTGGGTACTCCGTCTACGAGCAGTACTTC. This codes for CASSEAGYSVYEQYF.

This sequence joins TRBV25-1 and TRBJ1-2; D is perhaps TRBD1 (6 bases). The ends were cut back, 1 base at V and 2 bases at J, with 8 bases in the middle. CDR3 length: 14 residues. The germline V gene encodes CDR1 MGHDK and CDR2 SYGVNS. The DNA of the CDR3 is TGTGCCAGCAGTGAATTGACAGGAAACTATGGCTACACCTTC. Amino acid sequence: CASSELTGNYGYTF.

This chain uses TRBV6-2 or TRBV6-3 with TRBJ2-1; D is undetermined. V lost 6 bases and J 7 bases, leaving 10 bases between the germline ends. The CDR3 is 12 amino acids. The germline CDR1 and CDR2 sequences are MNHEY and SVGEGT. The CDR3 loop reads CASRTLLNEQFF. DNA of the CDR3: TGTGCCAGCAGGACTCTCCTTAATGAGCAGTTCTTC.

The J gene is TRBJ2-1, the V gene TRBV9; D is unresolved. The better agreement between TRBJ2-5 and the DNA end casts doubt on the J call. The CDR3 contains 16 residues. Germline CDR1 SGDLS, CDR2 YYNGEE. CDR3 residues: CASSAEVRGGQETQYF. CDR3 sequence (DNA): TGTGCCAGCAGCGCGGAAGTTAGAGGTGGCCAAGAGACCCAGTACTTC.

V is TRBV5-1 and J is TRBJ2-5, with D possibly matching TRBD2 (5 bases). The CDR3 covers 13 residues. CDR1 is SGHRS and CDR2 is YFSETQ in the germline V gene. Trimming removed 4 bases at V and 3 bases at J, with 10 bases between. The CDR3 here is CASSRMREETQYF. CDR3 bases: TGCGCCAGCAGCCGGATGCGGGAAGAGACCCAGTACTTC.

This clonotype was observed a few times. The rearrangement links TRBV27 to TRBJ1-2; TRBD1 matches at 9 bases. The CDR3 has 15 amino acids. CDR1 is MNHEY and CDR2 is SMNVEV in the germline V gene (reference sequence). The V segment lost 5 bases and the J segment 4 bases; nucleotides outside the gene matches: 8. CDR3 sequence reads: CASSPDRGTLYGYTF. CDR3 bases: TGTGCCAGCAGTCCGGACAGGGGAACTCTCTATGGCTACACCTTC.

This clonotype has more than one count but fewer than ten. This CDR3 reads CASSQEQGGSYNEQFF. CDR3 nucleotide sequence: TGCGCCAGCAGCCAAGAGCAGGGTGGGTCCTACAATGAGCAGTTCTTC. The rearrangement uses TRBV4-1 and TRBJ2-1; a possible D gene is TRBD1 (5 bases). Germline loops: CDR1 MGHRA, CDR2 YSYEKL. The CDR3 loop spans 16 amino acids. The ends were cut back, 0 bases at V and 1 base at J, with 10 bases in the middle.

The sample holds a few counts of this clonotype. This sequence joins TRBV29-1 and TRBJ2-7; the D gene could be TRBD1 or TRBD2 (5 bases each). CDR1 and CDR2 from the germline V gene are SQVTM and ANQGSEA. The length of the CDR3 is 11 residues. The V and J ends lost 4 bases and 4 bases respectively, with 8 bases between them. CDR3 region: CSVGGIYEQYF. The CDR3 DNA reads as TGCAGCGTTGGGGGGATTTACGAGCAGTACTTC.

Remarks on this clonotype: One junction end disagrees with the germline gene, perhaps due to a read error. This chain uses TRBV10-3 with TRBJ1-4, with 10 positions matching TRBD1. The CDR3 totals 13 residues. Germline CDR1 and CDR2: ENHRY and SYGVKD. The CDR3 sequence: CTIRGTGDEKLFF. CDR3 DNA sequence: TGTACCATCAGGGGGACAGGGGATGAAAAACTGTTTTTT.

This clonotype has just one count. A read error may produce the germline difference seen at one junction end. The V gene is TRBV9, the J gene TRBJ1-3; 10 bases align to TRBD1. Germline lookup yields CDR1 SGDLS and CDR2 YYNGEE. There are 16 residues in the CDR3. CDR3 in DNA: TGTGCCAGCAGCTTCACTGACAGGGGGCTTGGAAACAGCATATATTTT. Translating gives CASSFTDRGLGNSIYF.

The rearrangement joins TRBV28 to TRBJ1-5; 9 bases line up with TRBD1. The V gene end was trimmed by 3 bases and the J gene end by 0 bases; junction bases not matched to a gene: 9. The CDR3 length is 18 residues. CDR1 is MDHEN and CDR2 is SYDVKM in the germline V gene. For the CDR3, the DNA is TGTGCCAGCAGTTTTAAAGGACAGGGGTCCAATAGCAATCAGCCCCAGCATTTT. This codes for CASSFKGQGSNSNQPQHF.

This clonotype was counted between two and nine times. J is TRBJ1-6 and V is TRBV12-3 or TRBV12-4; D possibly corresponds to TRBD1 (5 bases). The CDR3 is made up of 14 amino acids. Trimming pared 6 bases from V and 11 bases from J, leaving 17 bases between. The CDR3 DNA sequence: TGTGCCAGCAGCCCCACAGGAGGTAGTGCACCCCTCCACTTT. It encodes CASSPTGGSAPLHF.

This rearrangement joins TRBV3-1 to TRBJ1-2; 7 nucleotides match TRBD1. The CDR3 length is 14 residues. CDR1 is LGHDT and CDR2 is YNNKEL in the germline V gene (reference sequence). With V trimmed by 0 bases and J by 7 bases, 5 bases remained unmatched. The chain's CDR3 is CASSQEPGGFGYTF. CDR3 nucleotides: TGTGCCAGCAGCCAAGAGCCAGGGGGTTTTGGCTACACCTTC.

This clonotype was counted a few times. The CDR3 nucleotides are TGTGCCATCGGACAGGGGGTTTACAATGAGCAGTTCTTC. This encodes CAIGQGVYNEQFF. The chain couples TRBV10-3 to TRBJ2-1; 10 bases line up with TRBD1. Germline values: CDR1 ENHRY, CDR2 SYGVKD. The CDR3 is made up of 13 amino acids. V lost 8 bases to trimming and J lost 4 bases; unmatched junction nucleotides: 2.

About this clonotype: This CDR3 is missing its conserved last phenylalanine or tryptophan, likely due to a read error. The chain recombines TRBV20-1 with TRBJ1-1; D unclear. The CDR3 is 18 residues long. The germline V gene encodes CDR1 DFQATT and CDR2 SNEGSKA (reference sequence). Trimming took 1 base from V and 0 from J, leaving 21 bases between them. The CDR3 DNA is TGCAGTGCTAGAGCCCGATTGAACCGTTGGAGTATGAACACTGAAGCTTTCTAT. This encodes CSARARLNRWSMNTEAFY.

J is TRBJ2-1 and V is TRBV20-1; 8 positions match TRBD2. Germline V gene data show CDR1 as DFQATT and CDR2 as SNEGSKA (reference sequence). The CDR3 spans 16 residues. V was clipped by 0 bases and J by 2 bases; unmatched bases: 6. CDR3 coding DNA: TGCAGTGCTAGAGATCCTAACGGGAGGGCCTACAATGAGCAGTTCTTC. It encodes CSARDPNGRAYNEQFF.

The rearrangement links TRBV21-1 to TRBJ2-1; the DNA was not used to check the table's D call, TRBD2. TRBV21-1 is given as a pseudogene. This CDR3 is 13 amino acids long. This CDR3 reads CASSIGLGDEQFF. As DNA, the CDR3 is TGTGCCAGCAGCATCGGGCTAGGGGATGAGCAGTTCTTC.

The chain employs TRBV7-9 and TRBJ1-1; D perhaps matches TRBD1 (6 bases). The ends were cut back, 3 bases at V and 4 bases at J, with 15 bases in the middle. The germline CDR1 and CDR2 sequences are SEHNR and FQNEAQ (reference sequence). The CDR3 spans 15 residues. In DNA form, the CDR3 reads TGTGCCAGCAGCTTCGTGGCGGGCAGGGGCACTGAAGCTTTCTTT. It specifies CASSFVAGRGTEAFF.

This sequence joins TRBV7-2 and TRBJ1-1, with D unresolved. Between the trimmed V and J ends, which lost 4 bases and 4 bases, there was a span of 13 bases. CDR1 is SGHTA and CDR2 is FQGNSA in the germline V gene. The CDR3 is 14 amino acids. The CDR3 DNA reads TGTGCCAGCAGCTCAACCCGGGAGAGCACTGAAGCTTTCTTT. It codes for CASSSTRESTEAFF.

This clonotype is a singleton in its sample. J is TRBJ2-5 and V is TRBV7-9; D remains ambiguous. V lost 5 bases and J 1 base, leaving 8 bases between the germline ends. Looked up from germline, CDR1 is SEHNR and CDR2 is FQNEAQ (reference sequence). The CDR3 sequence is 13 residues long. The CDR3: CASSPVVQETQYF. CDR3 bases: TGTGCCAGCAGCCCGGTGGTCCAAGAGACCCAGTACTTC.

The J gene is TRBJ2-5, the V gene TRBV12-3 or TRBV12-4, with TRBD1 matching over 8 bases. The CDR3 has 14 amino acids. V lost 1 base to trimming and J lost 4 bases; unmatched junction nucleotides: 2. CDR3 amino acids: CASSLVQGGETQYF. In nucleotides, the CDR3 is TGTGCCAGCAGTTTAGTACAGGGGGGAGAGACCCAGTACTTC.

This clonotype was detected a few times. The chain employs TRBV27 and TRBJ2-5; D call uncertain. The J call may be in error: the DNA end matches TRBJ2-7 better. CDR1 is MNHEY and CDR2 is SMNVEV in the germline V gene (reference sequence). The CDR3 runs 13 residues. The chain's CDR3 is CASSFGPQYEQYF. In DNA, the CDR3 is TGTGCCAGCAGTTTCGGCCCCCAATACGAGCAGTACTTC.